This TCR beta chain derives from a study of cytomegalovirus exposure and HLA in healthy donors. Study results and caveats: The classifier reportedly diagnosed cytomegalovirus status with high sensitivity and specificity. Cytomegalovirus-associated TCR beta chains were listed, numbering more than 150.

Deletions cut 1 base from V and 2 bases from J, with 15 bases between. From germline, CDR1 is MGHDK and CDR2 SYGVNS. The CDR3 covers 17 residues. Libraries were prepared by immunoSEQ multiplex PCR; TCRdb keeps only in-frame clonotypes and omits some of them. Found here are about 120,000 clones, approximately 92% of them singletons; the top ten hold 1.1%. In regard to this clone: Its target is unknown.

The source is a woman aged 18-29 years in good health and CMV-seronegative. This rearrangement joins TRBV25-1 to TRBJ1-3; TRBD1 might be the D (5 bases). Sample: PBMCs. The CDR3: CASSEWGRTVAGNTIYF. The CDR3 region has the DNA TGTGCCAGCAGTGAATGGGGCCGCACGGTGGCTGGAAACACCATATATTTT.